This note documents a single T cell receptor beta chain sequence. The data derive from a study of blood T cell repertoires in COVID-19. Trimming pared 6 bases from V and 9 bases from J, leaving 12 bases between. The germline V gene encodes CDR1 SEHNR and CDR2 FQNEAQ (reference sequence). CDR3 length: 12 residues. Only in-frame clones appear in the TCRdb table, and some are missing; sequencing was by immunoSEQ multiplex PCR. The table records 95,000 or so clones, approximately 80% of them present only once. The chain employs TRBV7-9 and TRBJ2-1; D might be TRBD2 (6 bases). This receptor was obtained from a human donor in a cohort sampled during active COVID-19. The sample taken for sequencing was peripheral blood. The chain's CDR3 is CASSTGSLEQFF. As DNA, the CDR3 is TGTGCCAGCAGTACCGGGAGCCTTGAGCAGTTCTTC.